In this sample, the clone carrying this T cell receptor (beta chain) turned up many times. This sample is drawn from a study of T cells in Graves' hyperthyroidism and ophthalmopathy. Regions amplified from RNA transcripts were the TCR beta CDR3 regions. First-round RT-PCR with HTBI primers amplified the TCR CDR3 region. TCRdb redid the calling of the multiplex PCR reads with MiXCR, one entry per CDR3 protein. The sample contains approximately 330,000 distinct CDR3 sequences, 15% to 20% of which appear only once. With 0 bases removed from V and 6 bases from J, the gap between germline ends came to 9 bases. Germline V gives CDR1 MNHEY, CDR2 SMNVEV (reference sequence). The CDR3 has 13 residues.

The chain recombines TRBV27 with TRBJ2-7; unclear D gene. The receptor's source is a woman aged 45-59 years with Graves' hyperthyroidism. The sequenced sample consisted of blood. This chain's CDR3 is CASSLSRWTEQYF. CDR3 DNA sequence: TGTGCCAGCAGTTTATCGAGATGGACCGAGCAGTACTTC.